This T cell receptor beta chain derives from a study of blood T cell repertoires in COVID-19. Study in general: Specimens from acute and convalescent COVID-19 originated in the United States, Italy and Spain. The analysed material was cDNA or gDNA that came from T cells, B-cell-depleted T cells, or PBMCs.

Germline assignment: CDR1 SGHVS and CDR2 FQNEAQ. The CDR3 loop spans 15 amino acids. Trimming stripped 0 bases from V and 3 bases from J, with 8 bases between. Profiling relied on immunoSEQ multiplex PCR, and the TCRdb table lists in-frame clones only, not all of them. Among approximately 360,000 clones listed, about 89% were seen once. The sample taken for sequencing was peripheral blood. This sequence joins TRBV7-8 and TRBJ2-2; no reliable D call. The TCR was taken from a man between 35 and 55 years old with acute or convalescent COVID-19. The CDR3 protein is CASSLALEDTGELFF. The CDR3 DNA is TGTGCCAGCAGCTTAGCCCTAGAGGACACCGGGGAGCTGTTTTTT.